Each of the 18 T cell receptor beta chains below was sequenced from the same sample in a study of blood T cells in healthy people across ages. Primed by a sample-barcoded 5' primer and a J-beta primer mix, a second PCR proceeded for about 6 to 12 cycles. From the 5' RACE reads, TCRdb called clonotypes with MiXCR, one entry per CDR3 protein. This sample has about 690,000 distinct CDR3 sequences, with 40% to 45% found just once. Specimen: blood. These receptors came from a man older than 75 in good health.

The chain uses TRBV6-1 and TRBJ2-3; 7 nucleotides line up with TRBD1. Trimming removed 6 bases from V and 6 bases from J; junction bases left unmatched: 9. This CDR3 has 14 amino acids. Germline CDR1 reads MNHNS; CDR2 reads SASEGT. In DNA, the CDR3 is TGTGCCAGCAGGGATCCAGGGGGATGGGATACGCAGTATTTT. It yields the protein CASRDPGGWDTQYF.

The genes are TRBV10-3 and TRBJ2-3; 7 nucleotides agree with TRBD1. This CDR3 region has 14 residues. Germline-derived CDR1 and CDR2 are ENHRY and SYGVKD. V dropped 6 bases and J dropped 0; count of bases not matched to a gene: 3. The CDR3 here is CAIRRQGSTDTQYF. The DNA of the CDR3 is TGTGCCATCAGGCGACAGGGAAGCACAGATACGCAGTATTTT.

V usage is TRBV5-1 and J usage is TRBJ2-1; TRBD1 aligns across 8 bases. V lost 4 bases to trimming and J lost 2 bases; unmatched junction nucleotides: 5. Germline CDR1 and CDR2: SGHRS and YFSETQ. CDR3 length equals 15 residues. This CDR3 is CASSPGGSTYNEQFF. As DNA, the CDR3 is TGCGCCAGCAGCCCAGGGGGCAGTACCTACAATGAGCAGTTCTTC.

This clonotype was seen ten or more times. The chain combines TRBV6-2 or TRBV6-3 with TRBJ2-5, with 10 positions matching TRBD2. This CDR3 region has 13 residues. The J segment lost 6 bases and the V segment lost 6 bases, leaving 4 bases of the junction unmatched. CDR1 MNHEY and CDR2 SVGEGT come from the germline V gene. The CDR3 DNA sequence: TGTGCCAGCAGCACTAGCGGGGTAAAGACCCAGTACTTC. This sequence encodes CASSTSGVKTQYF.

The chain uses TRBV7-9 and TRBJ1-1, with D maybe TRBD1 (5 bases). The ends were cut back, 2 bases at V and 0 bases at J, with 10 bases in the middle. Per the germline V gene, CDR1 is SEHNR and CDR2 is FQNEAQ (reference sequence). This CDR3 contains 15 residues. In nucleotides, the CDR3 is TGTGCCAGCAGCTTACGGGACCTAATGAACACTGAAGCTTTCTTT. This codes for CASSLRDLMNTEAFF.

The chain couples TRBV2 to TRBJ1-2, with TRBD1 identical over 10 bases. V was pared by 6 bases and J by 2 bases, with 3 bases of the junction left unmatched. This CDR3 is built from 14 residues. The germline V gene has CDR1 SNHLY and CDR2 FYNNEI. DNA of the CDR3: TGTGCCAGCAGCGGACAGGGGGACAACTATGGCTACACCTTC. Protein sequence: CASSGQGDNYGYTF.

The chain links TRBV4-1 to TRBJ2-5, with 9 positions matching TRBD1. Matching the DNA end better, TRBJ2-7 makes the J call doubtful. The CDR3 runs to 16 residues. Germline CDR1 MGHRA, CDR2 YSYEKL. The CDR3 spells CASSQIGTGRNYEQYF. CDR3 sequence (DNA): TGCGCCAGCAGCCAAATCGGGACAGGGAGGAACTACGAGCAGTACTTC.

The chain is built from TRBV20-1 and TRBJ2-5; maybe TRBD2 (5 bases). Germline V lookup: CDR1 DFQATT, CDR2 SNEGSKA (reference sequence). Trimming cost V 0 bases and J 1 base, with 12 bases left between them. The CDR3 runs to 15 residues. DNA of the CDR3: TGCAGTGCTAGAGATGGCGGTCGGGGCCAAGAGACCCAGTACTTC. It codes for CSARDGGRGQETQYF.

The J gene is TRBJ2-7, the V gene TRBV20-1, with 8 bases fitting TRBD1. Germline CDR1 DFQATT, CDR2 SNEGSKA (reference sequence). CDR3 length equals 14 residues. V lost 5 bases and J lost 3; bases outside the gene matches: 9. The CDR3 here is CSAEITDRGYEQYF. DNA of the CDR3: TGCAGTGCTGAAATCACAGACAGGGGCTACGAGCAGTACTTC.

The chain carries TRBV30 and TRBJ1-5; D is possibly TRBD1 (5 bases). V lost 0 bases, J lost 4 bases, and 7 bases lay in between. This CDR3 comprises 13 residues. Germline V gives CDR1 GTSNPN, CDR2 SVGIG (reference sequence). The CDR3 is CAWSVEGNQPQHF. DNA of the CDR3: TGTGCCTGGAGTGTCGAGGGGAATCAGCCCCAGCATTTT.

The chain has TRBV28 and TRBJ1-5; the match to TRBD1 covers 8 bases. The CDR3 sequence is 14 residues long. The germline gives CDR1 MDHEN, CDR2 SYDVKM. V lost 9 bases to trimming and J lost 4 bases; unmatched junction nucleotides: 8. The CDR3 nucleotides are TGTGCCAGTGTACCGGGACAGGTTAATCAGCCCCAGCATTTT. Protein product: CASVPGQVNQPQHF.

J is TRBJ2-5 and V is TRBV6-5; no reliable D call. Trimming took off 0 bases at V and 2 bases at J, with 7 bases between the two ends. CDR3 length: 14 amino acids. Germline V gene lookup returns CDR1 MNHEY and CDR2 SVGAGI. The CDR3 nucleotides read TGTGCCAGCAGTTACTCCGGACCTCAAGAGACCCAGTACTTC. Translated, it gives CASSYSGPQETQYF.

Note on this clonotype: This clone may be a read error of a much larger clone one base away. The rearrangement uses TRBV24-1 and TRBJ2-5, with 10 bases lining up with TRBD1. CDR1 is KGHDR, CDR2 SFDVKD, per germline. This CDR3 has 14 residues. The trim removed 7 bases at V and 11 bases at J, leaving 12 bases unmatched. The CDR3 nucleotides read TGTGCCACCAGACGGACAGGGGGTACGAATGAGCAGTACTTC. This codes for CATRRTGGTNEQYF.

This chain links TRBV14 with TRBJ2-1; TRBD1 agrees at 7 bases. The J segment lost 4 bases and the V segment lost 5 bases, leaving 2 bases of the junction unmatched. Germline CDR1 and CDR2: SGHDN and FVKESK. This CDR3 spans 13 amino acids. For the CDR3, the DNA is TGTGCCAGCAGCGGGACAGAGTACAATGAGCAGTTCTTC. Residues: CASSGTEYNEQFF.

Ten or more counts support this clonotype. The chain combines TRBV29-1 with TRBJ2-7; D may be TRBD1 (6 bases). Germline V gene data show CDR1 as SQVTM and CDR2 as ANQGSEA. The germline V and J ends were trimmed by 7 bases and 0 bases, with 16 bases remaining between them. This CDR3 contains 14 residues. CDR3 bases: TGCAGCGCACATATCGGGACAACCTCCTACGAGCAGTACTTC. Protein product: CSAHIGTTSYEQYF.

The table lists this clonotype with many counts. The chain is built from TRBV6-2 or TRBV6-3 and TRBJ1-2; D ambiguous. The CDR3 is made up of 14 amino acids. Between the trimmed V and J ends, which lost 2 bases and 4 bases, there was a span of 11 bases. Germline V gives CDR1 MNHEY, CDR2 SVGEGT. This chain's CDR3 is CASSYAVGSYGYTF. CDR3 in DNA: TGTGCCAGCAGTTACGCGGTGGGGAGCTATGGCTACACCTTC.

The chain carries TRBV5-1 and TRBJ2-5; D possibly matches TRBD1 or TRBD2 (5 bases each). V lost 6 bases, J lost 5 bases, and 14 bases lay in between. The CDR3 loop spans 13 amino acids. CDR1 and CDR2 from the germline V gene are SGHRS and YFSETQ. In DNA form, the CDR3 reads TGCGCCAGCAATACCGGGACGATGGAGACCCAGTACTTC. It specifies CASNTGTMETQYF.

This clonotype was observed a handful of times. The V gene is TRBV18, the J gene TRBJ2-5; 7 nucleotides agree with TRBD1. Germline CDR1 and CDR2: KGHSH and LQKENI. V trimming: 4 bases; J trimming: 3 bases; junction bases outside the gene matches: 5. This CDR3 has 14 amino acids. CDR3 residues: CASSRQGQKETQYF. Here the CDR3 DNA reads TGTGCCAGCTCACGACAGGGACAGAAAGAGACCCAGTACTTC. Full variable domain (remainder filled in from reference TRBV18 and TRBJ2-5): NAGVMQNPRHLVRRRGQEARLRCSPMKGHSHVYWYRQLPEEGLKFMVYLQKENIIDESGMPKERFSAEFPKEGPSILRIQQVVRGDSAAYFCASSRQGQKETQYFGPGTRLLVL.